The 27 T cell receptor beta chains reported below all come from one sample, sequenced in a study of vaccination and CD4 T cells after COVID-19. Their cognate antigens are unknown. The treatment: roughly ten-day PBMC culture with coronavirus spike peptide pools or control peptides (ViraFEST assay). Unexposed donor CD4+ T cells predated the COVID-19 pandemic, collected 2011-2018. Sequenced with the Oncomine TCR Beta short-read assay was DNA taken from cultured CD4+ T cells. Genomic DNA was isolated from CD4+ T cells that had been cultured. A single record per CDR3 protein comes from TCRdb applying MiXCR to the PCR reads. The sample comprises about 9,000 distinct CDR3 sequences, less than 45% of which are singletons, and about 19% rests with the top ten. Sequenced input: CD4+ T cells from blood, cultured in vitro. The receptors were sampled from a human donor in good health.

Notes on this clonotype: The missing conserved phenylalanine or tryptophan at the end of this CDR3 makes a read error likely. The V call is TRBV6-5, the J call TRBJ2-5, with 9 bases fitting TRBD1. Germline loops: CDR1 MNHEY, CDR2 SVGAGI. The CDR3 is made up of 16 amino acids. Trimming removed 4 bases from V and 2 bases from J; junction bases left unmatched: 8. CDR3 sequence reads: CASSSSPGQGQETQYL. Written as DNA, the CDR3 is TGTGCCAGCAGTTCGTCTCCGGGACAGGGACAAGAGACCCAGTACCTC.

This clonotype was detected a few times. The chain has TRBV7-2 and TRBJ2-7, with 10 nucleotides matching TRBD1. Germline trimming cut 6 bases from V and 3 bases from J; bases unmatched to any gene: 8. The germline CDR1 and CDR2 sequences are SGHTA and FQGNSA. The length of the CDR3 is 15 residues. The CDR3 DNA sequence: TGTGCCAGCAGACCGGGAGGGGACAGGGGCTACGAGCAGTACTTC. This translates into CASRPGGDRGYEQYF. The full variable domain, in which reference TRBV7-2 and TRBJ2-7 provide the parts outside the CDR3, is GAGVSQSPSNKVTEKGKDVELRCDPISGHTALYWYRQSLGQGLEFLIYFQGNSAPDKSGLPSDRFSAERTGGSVSTLTIQRTQQEDSAVYLCASRPGGDRGYEQYFGPGTRLTVT.

The J gene is TRBJ2-7, the V gene TRBV6-2 or TRBV6-3, with 7 bases aligning to TRBD2. J gave up 3 bases and V 4 bases, and 9 bases lay outside the gene matches. The CDR3 spans 15 residues. The germline V gene has CDR1 MNHEY and CDR2 SVGEGT. This CDR3 reads CASSSGGSGNYEQYF. CDR3 in DNA: TGTGCCAGCAGTTCGGGAGGTAGCGGCAACTACGAGCAGTACTTC.

This chain joins TRBV4-2 and TRBJ1-2; D is unresolved. V gave up 1 base and J gave up 5 bases, with 14 bases separating them. Germline-derived CDR1 and CDR2 are LGHNA and YNFKEQ. This CDR3 contains 15 residues. This chain's CDR3 is CASSQGWPGPYGYTF. As DNA, the CDR3 is TGTGCCAGCAGCCAAGGATGGCCAGGTCCTTATGGCTACACCTTC.

This clonotype was detected only a few times. The rearrangement joins TRBV19 to TRBJ1-5, with 8 bases aligning to TRBD1. CDR1 and CDR2 (germline): LNHDA, SQIVND (reference sequence). Unmatched junction bases numbered 9, after V lost 4 bases and J lost 4 bases. This CDR3 is 16 amino acids long. The CDR3: CASSTLRDRTNQPQHF. In DNA, the CDR3 is TGTGCCAGTAGTACTCTCCGGGACAGGACAAATCAGCCCCAGCATTTT.

This clonotype has a handful of counts. The chain is built from TRBV6-2 or TRBV6-3 and TRBJ2-3; weak D call: TRBD2 (5 bases). The CDR3 has 14 amino acids. CDR1 and CDR2 (germline): MNHEY, SVGEGT. Trimming left V 5 bases short and J 4 bases short, with 13 bases between. This CDR3 is CASSQRLGADTQYF. As DNA, the CDR3 is TGTGCCAGCAGTCAACGTCTCGGGGCAGATACGCAGTATTTT.

The chain couples TRBV20-1 to TRBJ1-5; the D is unclear. Trimming removed 0 bases from V and 7 bases from J, with 7 bases in between. This CDR3 is built from 12 residues. Germline CDR1 DFQATT, CDR2 SNEGSKA (reference sequence). The CDR3: CSARDWSQPQHF. DNA for the CDR3: TGCAGTGCTAGAGATTGGTCCCAGCCCCAGCATTTT.

This clonotype was found once. This chain uses TRBV19 with TRBJ2-7; D is ambiguous. The CDR3 has 13 residues. With 3 bases removed from V and 5 bases from J, the gap between germline ends came to 11 bases. Germline assignment: CDR1 LNHDA and CDR2 SQIVND (reference sequence). CDR3 region: CASSMAGGDEQYF. In DNA form, the CDR3 reads TGTGCCAGTAGTATGGCAGGTGGGGACGAGCAGTACTTC.

The chain carries TRBV10-3 and TRBJ1-2; a possible D gene is TRBD1 (5 bases). Germline CDR1 reads ENHRY; CDR2 reads SYGVKD. V lost 0 bases and J lost 3, with 8 bases in between. The CDR3 extends over 14 amino acids. The CDR3 nucleotides are TGTGCCATCAGTGAGTCCGGGGGGGACTATGGCTACACCTTC. It specifies CAISESGGDYGYTF.

V gene TRBV7-9 combines with J gene TRBJ2-7; the D is unclear. The germline V gene has CDR1 SEHNR and CDR2 FQNEAQ (reference sequence). This CDR3 is 12 amino acids long. Trimming cost V 3 bases and J 0 bases, with 3 bases left between them. CDR3 sequence: CASSLTSYEQYF. The CDR3 DNA reads as TGTGCCAGCAGCTTGACCTCCTACGAGCAGTACTTC.

The chain combines TRBV7-2 with TRBJ1-1, with 9 bases lining up with TRBD1. The V and J ends lost 5 bases and 0 bases, in that order; junction bases with no gene match: 10. There are 17 residues in the CDR3. Germline V gene data show CDR1 as SGHTA and CDR2 as FQGNSA. The CDR3 DNA sequence: TGTGCCAGCAGCCTTTCTAGGGACAGGGTAGTGAACACTGAAGCTTTCTTT. Its translation: CASSLSRDRVVNTEAFF.

This clonotype appeared a few times. This chain joins TRBV4-1 and TRBJ2-7; 8 nucleotides line up with TRBD1. The junction had 20 bases not matched to a gene; V was cut back by 4 bases and J by 3 bases. From germline, CDR1 is MGHRA and CDR2 YSYEKL. CDR3 length equals 19 residues. The CDR3 sequence is CASSPQPGQVPIARYEQYF. In DNA form, the CDR3 reads TGCGCCAGCAGCCCACAGCCGGGACAGGTCCCCATCGCCCGCTACGAGCAGTACTTC.

This clonotype was observed a few times. The chain couples TRBV11-2 to TRBJ2-7; 8 nucleotides line up with TRBD2. With V trimmed by 1 base and J by 4 bases, 6 bases remained unmatched. Germline V gene sequence: CDR1 SGHAT, CDR2 FQNNGV. The CDR3 length is 15 residues. CDR3 DNA: TGTGCCAGCAGCTTAGTACTAGCGGACGGGTACGAGCAGTACTTC. Translating gives CASSLVLADGYEQYF.

This clonotype has just a few counts. The chain is built from TRBV27 and TRBJ2-7, with TRBD1 matching over 11 bases. Looked up from germline, CDR1 is MNHEY and CDR2 is SMNVEV (reference sequence). The length of the CDR3 is 14 residues. V trimming: 3 bases; J trimming: 10 bases; junction bases outside the gene matches: 8. Here the CDR3 reads CASSFNPGQGGQYF. CDR3 sequence (DNA): TGTGCCAGCAGTTTCAACCCGGGACAGGGGGGACAGTACTTC.

The rearrangement uses TRBV12-3 or TRBV12-4 and TRBJ2-3; maybe TRBD2 (6 bases). V was cut by 4 bases and J by 10 bases, with 9 bases left in between. The CDR3 is 11 amino acids. CDR3 amino acids: CASSYGGSQYF. The DNA of the CDR3 is TGTGCCAGCAGTTACGGAGGGTCGCAGTATTTT.

This clonotype was seen a few times. The chain combines TRBV2 with TRBJ1-6; TRBD1 is a possible D gene (5 bases). CDR3 length equals 15 residues. Trimming removed 3 bases from V and 5 bases from J, with 11 bases in between. Germline CDR1 reads SNHLY; CDR2 reads FYNNEI. CDR3 sequence reads: CASSESGGDNSPLHF. The DNA for the CDR3 is TGTGCCAGCAGTGAGAGCGGGGGGGATAATTCACCCCTCCACTTT.

V gene TRBV6-1 combines with J gene TRBJ2-5; 8 nucleotides line up with TRBD1. J gave up 4 bases and V 7 bases, and 8 bases lay outside the gene matches. This CDR3 is 14 amino acids long. Germline values: CDR1 MNHNS, CDR2 SASEGT. Here the CDR3 reads CASTEGQGRETQYF. The CDR3 nucleotides are TGTGCCAGCACCGAAGGACAGGGTCGAGAGACCCAGTACTTC.

The CDR3, as DNA: TGTGCCAGCAGTACTCCGGGTCCTTCCATATATTTT. It specifies CASSTPGPSIYF. The V and J genes are TRBV6-1 and TRBJ1-3, with D unclear. Trimming stripped 5 bases from V and 11 bases from J, with 13 bases between. This CDR3 is 12 amino acids long. Germline V lookup: CDR1 MNHNS, CDR2 SASEGT.

The V and J genes are TRBV5-6 and TRBJ2-7; D tentatively fits TRBD1 or TRBD2 (5 bases each). This CDR3 is built from 14 residues. V shed 0 bases and J shed 2 bases, with 9 bases lying between them. Germline loops: CDR1 SGHDT, CDR2 YYEEEE. The chain's CDR3 is CASSLGGPTYEQYF. The DNA of the CDR3 is TGTGCCAGCAGCTTGGGGGGACCAACCTACGAGCAGTACTTC. Full variable domain (missing parts from reference TRBV5-6 and TRBJ2-7): DAGVTQSPTHLIKTRGQQVTLRCSPKSGHDTVSWYQQALGQGPQFIFQYYEEEERQRGNFPDRFSGHQFPNYSSELNVNALLLGDSALYLCASSLGGPTYEQYFGPGTRLTVT.

This chain uses TRBV6-1 with TRBJ2-3, with a possible D match to TRBD2 (5 bases). The CDR3 spans 15 residues. The V gene lost 6 bases and the J gene lost 2 bases, with 15 bases spanning the gap. The germline V gene encodes CDR1 MNHNS and CDR2 SASEGT. CDR3 amino acids: CASSLAGSYTDTQYF. For the CDR3, the DNA is TGTGCCAGCAGCCTCGCGGGCTCGTACACAGATACGCAGTATTTT.

This sequence joins TRBV11-2 and TRBJ2-5; D perhaps matches TRBD1 (6 bases). The V gene's germline CDR1 is SGHAT and CDR2 FQNNGV. The CDR3 sequence is 14 residues long. V lost 3 bases, J lost 1 base, and 9 bases lay in between. CDR3 in DNA: TGTGCCAGCAGCTTCGGACAGCTCCAAGAGACCCAGTACTTC. The encoded protein is CASSFGQLQETQYF. Based on the CDR3 plus reference TRBV11-2 and TRBJ2-5, the full variable domain is EAGVAQSPRYKIIEKRQSVAFWCNPISGHATLYWYQQILGQGPKLLIQFQNNGVVDDSQLPKDRFSAERLKGVDSTLKIQPAKLEDSAVYLCASSFGQLQETQYFGPGTRLLVL.

V and J are TRBV7-6 and TRBJ2-1, with 9 bases matching TRBD1. Germline V gives CDR1 SGHVS, CDR2 FNYEAQ. V was clipped by 4 bases and J by 5 bases; unmatched bases: 15. The length of the CDR3 is 18 residues. CDR3 protein: CASSSRDRVFQINNEQFF. The DNA for the CDR3 is TGTGCCAGCAGCTCCCGGGACAGGGTCTTCCAAATTAACAATGAGCAGTTCTTC. Full variable domain (missing parts from reference TRBV7-6 and TRBJ2-1): GAGVSQSPRYKVTKRGQDVALRCDPISGHVSLYWYRQALGQGPEFLTYFNYEAQQDKSGLPNDRFSAERPEGSISTLTIQRTEQRDSAMYRCASSSRDRVFQINNEQFFGPGTRLTVL.

This clonotype was counted a few times. This chain links TRBV10-3 with TRBJ1-6; D gene unclear. V was trimmed by 2 bases and J by 3 bases, leaving 8 bases between them. This CDR3 has 15 amino acids. Germline CDR1 and CDR2: ENHRY and SYGVKD. CDR3 sequence: CAISEGEHYNSPLHF. CDR3 in DNA: TGTGCCATCAGTGAGGGGGAACACTATAATTCACCCCTCCACTTT.

The V call is TRBV27, the J call TRBJ2-5, with TRBD2 matching over 11 bases. The CDR3 is 15 residues long. V shed 3 bases, J shed 5 bases, and the junction held 5 bases outside the gene matches. The germline V gene encodes CDR1 MNHEY and CDR2 SMNVEV (reference sequence). In DNA, the CDR3 is TGTGCCAGCAGTTTTAGCGGGAGGGGTGGTGAGACCCAGTACTTC. This sequence encodes CASSFSGRGGETQYF.

This clonotype was seen more than once but under ten times. The chain links TRBV25-1 to TRBJ2-7; D is perhaps TRBD2 (6 bases). This CDR3 region has 14 residues. Looked up from germline, CDR1 is MGHDK and CDR2 is SYGVNS. The germline V and J ends were trimmed by 8 bases and 3 bases, with 17 bases remaining between them. This CDR3 reads CASPPARGIYEQYF. The CDR3 DNA reads TGTGCCAGCCCACCGGCTCGGGGGATCTACGAGCAGTACTTC.

This chain uses TRBV5-1 with TRBJ2-3; D ambiguous. CDR3 length: 14 residues. In germline, CDR1 is SGHRS, CDR2 YFSETQ. Trimming stripped 0 bases from V and 5 bases from J, with 10 bases between. The CDR3 protein is CASSLAATQDTQYF. In nucleotides, the CDR3 is TGCGCCAGCAGCTTGGCCGCGACCCAAGATACGCAGTATTTT. Combining the CDR3 with reference TRBV5-1 and TRBJ2-3 gives the whole variable domain KAGVTQTPRYLIKTRGQQVTLSCSPISGHRSVSWYQQTPGQGLQFLFEYFSETQRNKGNFPGRFSGRQFSNSRSEMNVSTLELGDSALYLCASSLAATQDTQYFGPGTRLTVL.

This clonotype was counted between two and nine times. The rearrangement joins TRBV6-1 to TRBJ1-1, with D maybe TRBD1 (5 bases). CDR1 MNHNS and CDR2 SASEGT come from the germline V gene. This CDR3 is 16 amino acids long. Trimming removed 2 bases at V and 2 bases at J, with 15 bases between. The CDR3 region is CASSERRQGGNTEAFF. CDR3 in DNA: TGTGCCAGCAGTGAACGTCGTCAGGGCGGTAACACTGAAGCTTTCTTT.